This TCR beta chain was sequenced during a study of blood T cell repertoires in COVID-19. Produced via immunoSEQ multiplex PCR; TCRdb's table is partial and in-frame only. There are 65,000 to 80,000 clones in the sample; 75% to 90% occur only once, and 6.5% to 9.5% lies in the top ten. Trimming at V came to 2 bases and at J to 2 bases, leaving 7 bases not matched to a gene. This CDR3 has 16 amino acids. Germline V gene lookup returns CDR1 LGHNA and CDR2 YNFKEQ. V gene TRBV4-2 combines with J gene TRBJ1-2; 8 nucleotides agree with TRBD1. Material for sequencing was peripheral blood. The sequence was collected from a man aged 50 to 60 with active COVID-19. This CDR3 is CASSQLGGQANYGYTF. CDR3 bases: TGTGCCAGCAGCCAACTAGGGGGACAGGCAAACTATGGCTACACCTTC.